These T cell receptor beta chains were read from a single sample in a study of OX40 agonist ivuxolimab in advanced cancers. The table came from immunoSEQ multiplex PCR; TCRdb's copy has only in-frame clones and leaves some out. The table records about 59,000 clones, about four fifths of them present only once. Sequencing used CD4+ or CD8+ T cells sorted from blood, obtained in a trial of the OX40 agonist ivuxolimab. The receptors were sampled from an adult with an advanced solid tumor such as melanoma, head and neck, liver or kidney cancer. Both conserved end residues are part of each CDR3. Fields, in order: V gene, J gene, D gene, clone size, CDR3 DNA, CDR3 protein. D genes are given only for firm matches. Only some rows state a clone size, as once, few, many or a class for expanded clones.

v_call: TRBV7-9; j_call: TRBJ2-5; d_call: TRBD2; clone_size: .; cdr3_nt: TGTGCCAGCAGCTTACTAGCGGAGGGAAATAAGGAGACCCAGTACTTC; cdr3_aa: CASSLLAEGNKETQYF
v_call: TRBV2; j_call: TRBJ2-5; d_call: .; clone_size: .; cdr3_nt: TGTGCCAGCCAAGTTCAGGGTGCGGCAGAGACCCAGTACTTC; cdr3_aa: CASQVQGAAETQYF
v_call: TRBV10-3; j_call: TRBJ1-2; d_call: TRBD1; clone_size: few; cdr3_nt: TGTGCCATCAGTTCCGACAGGGGGCCTGGCTATGGCTACACCTTC; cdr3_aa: CAISSDRGPGYGYTF
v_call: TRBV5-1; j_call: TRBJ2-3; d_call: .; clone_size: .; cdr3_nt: TGCGCCAGCAGATCGGGCTCCACAGATACGCAGTATTTT; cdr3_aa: CASRSGSTDTQYF
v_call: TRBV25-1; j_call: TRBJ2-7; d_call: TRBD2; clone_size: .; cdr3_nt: TGTGCCAGCAGTGTCGGGGGGGGCTCCTACGAGCAGTACTTC; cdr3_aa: CASSVGGGSYEQYF
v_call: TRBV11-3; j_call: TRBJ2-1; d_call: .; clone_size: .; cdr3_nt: TGTGCCAGCAGCCAAAAGGGGAGGAATGAGCAGTTCTTC; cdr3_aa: CASSQKGRNEQFF
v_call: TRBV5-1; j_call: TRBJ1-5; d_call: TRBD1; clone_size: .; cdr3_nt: TGCGCCAGCAGCCCAGGACAGGGGAACAATCAGCCCCAGCATTTT; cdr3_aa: CASSPGQGNNQPQHF
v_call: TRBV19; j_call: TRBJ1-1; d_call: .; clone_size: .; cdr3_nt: TGTGCCAGTAATACAGACCTGTGGAGTGAAGCTTTCTTT; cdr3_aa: CASNTDLWSEAFF
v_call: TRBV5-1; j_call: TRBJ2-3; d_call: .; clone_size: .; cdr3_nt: TGCGCCAGCAGCTTGGCCGTACGGACAGATACGCAGTATTTT; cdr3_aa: CASSLAVRTDTQYF
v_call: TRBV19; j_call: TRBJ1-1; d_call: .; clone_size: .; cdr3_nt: TGTGCCAGTAGTCCCCTCTCAGGGAACACTGAAGCTTTCTTT; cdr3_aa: CASSPLSGNTEAFF
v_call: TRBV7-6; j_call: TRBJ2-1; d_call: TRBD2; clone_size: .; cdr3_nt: TGTGCCAGCAGCCCAACCACCGACCCGGGAGGCTACAATGAGCAGTTCTTC; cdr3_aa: CASSPTTDPGGYNEQFF